The 14 T cell receptor beta chains given below trace back to one sample, sequenced in a study of cytomegalovirus exposure and HLA in healthy donors. PCR employed 60 Vbeta and 13 Jbeta primers. TCRdb's copy holds only in-frame clones and misses some; the assay was immunoSEQ multiplex PCR. This table has 100,000 to 150,000 clones, roughly four fifths appearing once. Specimen: PBMCs. The receptors come from a woman aged 35 to 49 in good health and CMV-seropositive.

This clone was observed a few times. The rearrangement joins TRBV7-2 to TRBJ1-4; possible D gene TRBD1, 5 bases. This CDR3 has 13 amino acids. V was shortened by 3 bases and J by 5 bases, with 7 bases between the two germline ends. CDR1 and CDR2 (germline): SGHTA, FQGNSA. As DNA, the CDR3 is TGTGCCAGCAGCTTTGGGGGGAATGAAAAACTGTTTTTT. Protein sequence: CASSFGGNEKLFF.

This clone was seen a few times. The J gene is TRBJ1-3, the V gene TRBV6-6, with D possibly TRBD1 on 6 matching bases. Germline V gene sequence: CDR1 MNHNY, CDR2 SVGAGI (reference sequence). V lost 7 bases and J 4 bases, leaving 17 bases between the germline ends. The CDR3 totals 15 residues. CDR3 protein: CASNVARTVGNTIYF. The CDR3 DNA sequence: TGTGCCAGCAACGTCGCTAGGACAGTGGGAAACACCATATATTTT.

The J gene is TRBJ1-6, the V gene TRBV19, with 8 bases that match TRBD1. Trimming took 8 bases from V and 9 from J; bases not matched to a gene: 9. This CDR3 spans 14 amino acids. Germline values: CDR1 LNHDA, CDR2 SQIVND (reference sequence). Here the CDR3 DNA reads TGTGCCAGTGGGTGGACAGGGTCGGGTTCACCCCTCCACTTT. It is translated as CASGWTGSGSPLHF.

This chain links TRBV2 with TRBJ2-7, with 8 positions matching TRBD2. There are 14 residues in the CDR3. Trimming at V came to 3 bases and at J to 0 bases, leaving 1 base not matched to a gene. Germline loops: CDR1 SNHLY, CDR2 FYNNEI. The CDR3 protein is CASSDGGDSYEQYF. CDR3 coding DNA: TGTGCCAGCAGTGACGGGGGGGACTCCTACGAGCAGTACTTC.

The chain couples TRBV25-1 to TRBJ1-4; 10 positions agree with TRBD1. With 2 bases clipped from V and 0 bases from J, the junction kept 6 bases outside the gene matches. The CDR3 runs to 18 residues. Germline V gene lookup returns CDR1 MGHDK and CDR2 SYGVNS. The CDR3 loop reads CASSEPGTGAATNEKLFF. CDR3 DNA: TGTGCCAGCAGTGAACCAGGGACAGGGGCGGCAACTAATGAAAAACTGTTTTTT. The full variable domain, its missing parts supplied by reference TRBV25-1 and TRBJ1-4, is EADIYQTPRYLVIGTGKKITLECSQTMGHDKMYWYQQDPGMELHLIHYSYGVNSTEKGDLSSESTVSRIRTEHFPLTLESARPSHTSQYLCASSEPGTGAATNEKLFFGSGTQLSVL.

This sequence joins TRBV7-9 and TRBJ2-7; no reliable D call. CDR3 length: 12 residues. V lost 2 bases, J lost 4 bases, and 6 bases lay in between. From germline, CDR1 is SEHNR and CDR2 FQNEAQ (reference sequence). CDR3 in DNA: TGTGCCAGCAGCTTACGAGGTTACGAGCAGTACTTC. Its protein is CASSLRGYEQYF. Full variable domain (rest looked up from reference TRBV7-9 and TRBJ2-7): DTGVSQNPRHKITKRGQNVTFRCDPISEHNRLYWYRQTLGQGPEFLTYFQNEAQLEKSRLLSDRFSAERPKGSFSTLEIQRTEQGDSAMYLCASSLRGYEQYFGPGTRLTVT.

The rearrangement uses TRBV5-4 and TRBJ2-7; possibly TRBD2 for D (6 bases). Germline lookup yields CDR1 SGHNT and CDR2 YYREEE (reference sequence). The CDR3 consists of 14 residues. The ends were cut back, 2 bases at V and 2 bases at J, with 11 bases in the middle. The CDR3 coding sequence is TGTGCCAGCAGCTTTTCAGGAGGGCCCTACGAGCAGTACTTC. Its translation is CASSFSGGPYEQYF.

This clone was seen a few times. This chain links TRBV6-1 with TRBJ2-7; 8 nucleotides match TRBD2. The CDR3 consists of 15 residues. The J segment lost 2 bases and the V segment lost 2 bases, leaving 5 bases of the junction unmatched. The germline CDR1 and CDR2 sequences are MNHNS and SASEGT. The CDR3 coding sequence is TGTGCCAGCAGTGAACCCGGGAGGGGCACCTACGAGCAGTACTTC. Translating gives CASSEPGRGTYEQYF.

This rearrangement joins TRBV7-9 to TRBJ1-5; 8 positions agree with TRBD1. After removal of 1 base from V and 4 bases from J, the junction contained 0 bases not matched to a gene. The CDR3 extends over 14 amino acids. From germline, CDR1 is SEHNR and CDR2 FQNEAQ (reference sequence). CDR3 nucleotides: TGTGCCAGCAGCTTAGACAGGGGGAATCAGCCCCAGCATTTT. Amino acid sequence: CASSLDRGNQPQHF.

This chain connects TRBV9 to TRBJ2-1; 8 bases fit TRBD1. The V and J ends lost 4 bases and 8 bases, in that order; junction bases with no gene match: 5. The CDR3 length is 13 residues. Looked up from germline, CDR1 is SGDLS and CDR2 is YYNGEE. CDR3 residues: CASSWTGYDEQFF. Written as DNA, the CDR3 is TGTGCCAGCAGCTGGACAGGGTACGATGAGCAGTTCTTC. The whole variable domain, remainder taken from reference TRBV9 and TRBJ2-1, is DSGVTQTPKHLITATGQRVTLRCSPRSGDLSVYWYQQSLDQGLQFLIQYYNGEERAKGNILERFSAQQFPDLHSELNLSSLELGDSALYFCASSWTGYDEQFFGPGTRLTVL.

About this clone: Sequence at one end of the junction differs from germline and may be a read error. V is TRBV6-6 and J is TRBJ2-2, with D tentatively TRBD2 (6 bases). Germline V gene lookup returns CDR1 MNHNY and CDR2 SVGAGI (reference sequence). The length of the CDR3 is 15 residues. This CDR3 reads CASSMWRGNTGGLFF. The CDR3 DNA follows: TGTGCCAGCAGTATGTGGCGTGGAAACACCGGGGGGCTGTTTTTT.

This clone was detected a few times. This chain joins TRBV7-9 and TRBJ2-1, with 7 bases that match TRBD2. The CDR3 consists of 15 residues. With V trimmed by 5 bases and J by 3 bases, 7 bases remained unmatched. Germline loops: CDR1 SEHNR, CDR2 FQNEAQ (reference sequence). CDR3 sequence: CASSHSLADYNEQFF. CDR3 nucleotide sequence: TGTGCCAGCAGCCACTCGCTAGCGGACTACAATGAGCAGTTCTTC.

The CDR3 DNA is TGTGCCAGCAGCCAAAATCGTTTTCCAGGGGGCAAGGGCGAGCAGTACTTC. Residues: CASSQNRFPGGKGEQYF. This chain joins TRBV4-2 and TRBJ2-7; 8 nucleotides match TRBD1. Trimming removed 2 bases from V and 6 bases from J; junction bases left unmatched: 15. CDR3 size: 17 residues. Per the germline V gene, CDR1 is LGHNA and CDR2 is YNFKEQ.

The chain carries TRBV15 and TRBJ2-5, with a tentative D call TRBD2 (5 bases). The germline V gene encodes CDR1 LNHNV and CDR2 YYDKDF (reference sequence). CDR3 length: 14 residues. V gave up 4 bases and J gave up 11 bases, with 20 bases separating them. The CDR3 nucleotides read TGTGCCACCAGCATTTCCGGGGTGGCCTACAAGCAGTACTTC. As protein: CATSISGVAYKQYF. Looking up the rest from reference TRBV15 and TRBJ2-5 gives the full variable domain: DAMVIQNPRYQVTQFGKPVTLSCSQTLNHNVMYWYQQKSSQAPKLLFHYYDKDFNNEADTPDNFQSRRPNTSFCFLDIRSPGLGDTAMYLCATSISGVAYKQYFGPGTRLLVL.